This TCR beta chain was found in a study of regulatory T cells in long-lasting Graves disease. Study conclusions and caveats: TRBV28 was favored in persistent disease, as were TRBJ1-2 and TRBJ2-5. Sharing of public clonotypes was greater in persistent patients (over 2,500) than in new patients (roughly 1,000).

The time point was: persistent/refractory GD, antithyroid drugs over 5 years with positive TRAb. With RNA extracted from PBMCs as input, the TCR library was made. Enrollment of patients was through an endocrinology department in Xi'an, China. Arm-PCR of CDR3 regions with iRepertoire HTBI primers generated TCR beta libraries. Original processing notes: Gene usage covered approximately 60 TRBV and roughly 13 TRBJ segments. MiXCR was run by TCRdb on the multiplex PCR reads, yielding one entry per CDR3 protein. The V and J calls, along with clone size, are taken from TCRdb and not from the paper's own processing. The data contain hundreds of thousands of distinct CDR3 sequences, more than 20% of them singletons. Ten or more counts support this clonotype. No antigen is known for it. The germline V gene encodes CDR1 MDHEN and CDR2 SYDVKM. CDR3 length equals 12 residues. The V gene lost 3 bases and the J gene lost 5 bases, with 8 bases spanning the gap.

This receptor was identified in a female donor with Graves disease. Here the sequenced sample was peripheral blood mononuclear cells (PBMCs), taken when the disease was refractory, from a patient treated with antithyroid drugs. The V call is TRBV28, the J call TRBJ2-7; D is undetermined. CDR3 nucleotide sequence: TGTGCCAGCAGTTTGAGCCCGAACGAGCAGTACTTC. Its translation: CASSLSPNEQYF.